This T cell receptor (beta chain) was captured in a study of cytomegalovirus exposure and HLA in healthy donors. Study-wide points: TCR beta V- and J-gene trimming, according to a later analysis, was linked to a missense DCLRE1C variant.

This PCR relied on a set of 60 Vbeta primers and 13 Jbeta primers. Clones were sequenced by immunoSEQ multiplex PCR, and TCRdb holds only the in-frame ones, with some missing. Of over 150,000 clones in the sample, more than 80% were seen once. In regard to this clone: Its antigen is currently unknown.

Per the germline V gene, CDR1 is SEHNR and CDR2 is FQNEAQ (reference sequence). The germline V and J ends were trimmed by 5 bases and 7 bases, with 9 bases remaining between them. This CDR3 is built from 12 residues. Donors had nominal health at sampling but likely had unrecorded immune exposures. The chain combines TRBV7-9 with TRBJ2-1, with no clear D. This receptor was obtained from a man aged 18 to 30 in good health and CMV-seronegative. What was sequenced was PBMCs. The CDR3 nucleotides are TGTGCCAGCAGCGCCCCGAGGAATGAGCAGTTCTTC. This gives the protein CASSAPRNEQFF.